One and the same sample provided the 13 T cell receptor beta chains below, sequenced in a study of neurological immune-mediated disorders (dated by TCRdb to between 2018 and 2021). Library prep was done by 5' RACE. The sequencer was an Illumina HiSeq 2500. TCRdb passed the public sequencing reads through fastp at Q25 and MiXCR, retaining productive beta sequences. A single entry per CDR3 protein holds the most common genes and DNA from its merged rows. Recorded for this sample are around 66,000 distinct CDR3 sequences; approximately 5.2% of them occurred a single time. Of the sample, roughly 2.8% is held by the ten largest clones. The sequencing sample was made of PBMCs. The origin of the receptors is a woman aged 30 to 39 with multiple sclerosis.

By share of the sample, this clonotype is medium-sized. The chain has TRBV29-1 and TRBJ1-1; possible D gene TRBD1, 5 bases. Trimming stripped 2 bases from V and 2 bases from J, with 12 bases between. The CDR3 length is 14 residues. In germline, CDR1 is SQVTM, CDR2 ANQGSEA. As DNA, the CDR3 is TGCAGCGTTGAAAGCGGGCAGGGCAACACTGAAGCTTTCTTT. Translated: CSVESGQGNTEAFF.

This clonotype was detected ten times or more. This chain connects TRBV5-1 to TRBJ1-2; D is undetermined. Germline V gene sequence: CDR1 SGHRS, CDR2 YFSETQ. The length of the CDR3 is 15 residues. Trimming took off 0 bases at V and 6 bases at J, with 15 bases between the two ends. The CDR3: CASSLEAASYDGYTF. The DNA for the CDR3 is TGCGCCAGCAGCTTGGAGGCAGCCAGCTACGATGGCTACACCTTC.

This clonotype was counted at least ten times. This sequence joins TRBV6-1 and TRBJ1-2; D perhaps matches TRBD1 (6 bases). This CDR3 has 14 amino acids. V lost 1 base to trimming and J lost 3 bases, with 9 bases between them. CDR1 and CDR2 from the germline V gene are MNHNS and SASEGT. As DNA, the CDR3 is TGTGCCAGCAGTGAAGGTGGGGGCCACTATGGCTACACCTTC. Translated: CASSEGGGHYGYTF.

As concerns this clonotype: Germline is not matched at one junction end, which may reflect a read error. The CDR3 DNA sequence: TGTGCCAGCAGCCAAGGAGGGGGCGCGAAGAATTCACCCCTCAACTTT. Translating it yields CASSQGGGAKNSPLNF. The chain has TRBV3-1 and TRBJ1-6, with 7 bases that match TRBD1. The CDR3 length is 16 residues. CDR1 and CDR2 (germline): LGHDT, YNNKEL (reference sequence).

In this sample, this clonotype turned up many times. This rearrangement joins TRBV9 to TRBJ2-2, with 8 positions matching TRBD2. Germline CDR1 is SGDLS and CDR2 is YYNGEE. The V segment lost 4 bases and the J segment 1 base; nucleotides outside the gene matches: 9. The CDR3 contains 17 residues. This chain's CDR3 is CASSTYPAGENTGELFF. As DNA, the CDR3 is TGTGCCAGCAGCACCTACCCAGCGGGGGAGAACACCGGGGAGCTGTTTTTT.

The sample holds many counts of this clonotype. The chain uses TRBV6-6 and TRBJ2-7; 7 positions match TRBD1. Germline V gene sequence: CDR1 MNHNY, CDR2 SVGAGI (reference sequence). This CDR3 is built from 14 residues. The junction had 5 bases not matched to a gene; V was cut back by 2 bases and J by 4 bases. The CDR3: CASSYTDRVYEQYF. Here the CDR3 DNA reads TGTGCCAGCAGTTACACAGACAGGGTTTACGAGCAGTACTTC.

This clonotype has ten or more counts. The chain links TRBV12-3 or TRBV12-4 to TRBJ1-5; possibly TRBD1 for D (6 bases). Trimming stripped 6 bases from V and 3 bases from J, with 15 bases between. CDR3 size: 15 residues. The CDR3 DNA sequence: TGTGCCAGCAGCGCGGGCGGACAGAACAATCAGCCCCAGCATTTT. Amino acid sequence: CASSAGGQNNQPQHF.

This clonotype was found many times. Here the CDR3 reads CSARDYRVNEQFF. CDR3 nucleotide sequence: TGCAGTGCTAGAGATTACAGGGTTAATGAGCAGTTCTTC. This sequence joins TRBV20-1 and TRBJ2-1; weak D call: TRBD1 (6 bases). V was shortened by 0 bases and J by 7 bases, with 10 bases between the two germline ends. The CDR3 is 13 amino acids. CDR1 and CDR2 (germline): DFQATT, SNEGSKA (reference sequence).

This clonotype was counted ten times or more. The chain couples TRBV6-1 to TRBJ2-1, with D maybe TRBD2 (6 bases). The CDR3 is made up of 13 amino acids. V lost 0 bases and J lost 12, with 12 bases in between. CDR1 and CDR2 (germline): MNHNS, SASEGT. The CDR3 nucleotides are TGTGCCAGCAGTGAAGCGGGCGGGGACGGGCAGTTCTTC. Amino acids: CASSEAGGDGQFF.

This clonotype was observed many times. This chain uses TRBV20-1 with TRBJ2-3; D is uncertain. This CDR3 spans 13 amino acids. CDR1 is DFQATT, CDR2 SNEGSKA, per germline (reference sequence). Trimming took 5 bases from V and 3 from J, leaving 12 bases between them. DNA for the CDR3: TGCAGTGCTGCCCAGACATCGACAGATACGCAGTATTTT. Translation: CSAAQTSTDTQYF.

This clonotype was seen at least ten times. The chain recombines TRBV7-9 with TRBJ1-4; unclear D gene. V shed 5 bases and J shed 1 base, with 17 bases lying between them. Per germline, CDR1 SEHNR and CDR2 FQNEAQ (reference sequence). CDR3 length: 17 amino acids. The CDR3 sequence is CASSPVGGQGTNEKLFF. The CDR3 DNA sequence: TGTGCCAGCAGCCCGGTGGGCGGCCAAGGAACTAATGAAAAACTGTTTTTT.

A few counts support this clonotype. The genes are TRBV5-5 and TRBJ1-1; D not resolved. Trimming left V 5 bases short and J 0 bases short, with 11 bases between. The germline V gene encodes CDR1 SGHKS and CDR2 YYEKEE (reference sequence). The CDR3 has 14 amino acids. CDR3 nucleotides: TGTGCCAGCAGTTTCCCCACAGTGAACACTGAAGCTTTCTTT. Its translation is CASSFPTVNTEAFF.

This clonotype occurred many times. The rearrangement links TRBV3-1 to TRBJ2-7; D is possibly TRBD1 (6 bases). The CDR3 consists of 12 residues. CDR1 and CDR2 (germline): LGHDT, YNNKEL (reference sequence). Trimming took off 5 bases at V and 7 bases at J, with 12 bases between the two ends. The CDR3 region is CASSTGLGEQYF. CDR3 nucleotide sequence: TGTGCCAGCAGCACAGGGTTGGGGGAGCAGTACTTC.